This T cell receptor beta chain was documented in a study of cytotoxic CD8 clonotypes in ibrutinib-treated CLL. Study-wide context: Partial responses totalled approximately 24 and complete responses 2; after median roughly 64 months, approximately 15 remained remitted and approximately 12 progressed.

Profiled with immunoSEQ multiplex PCR; TCRdb holds only in-frame clones, not every one. The table lists some 93,000 clones, around 73% of them singletons. This CDR3 spans 12 amino acids. The V end lost 7 bases, the J end lost 3 bases, and 9 bases lay between the germline ends. Germline V CDR1 and CDR2: LNHDA, SQIVND (reference sequence). The rearrangement links TRBV19 to TRBJ1-1, with D uncertain. The sequenced sample was PBMCs, obtained after 12 months of ibrutinib treatment. The source is a human donor with chronic lymphocytic leukemia. The CDR3 loop reads CASTRWDTEAFF. For the CDR3, the DNA is TGTGCCAGTACCCGCTGGGACACTGAAGCTTTCTTT.